The T cell receptor (beta chain) described here comes from a study of cytomegalovirus exposure and HLA in healthy donors. Study at large: Unique TCRs numbering roughly 85 million, obtained from HLA-typed donors, made up an early data release.

In the PCR, 60 Vbeta and 13 Jbeta primers were used. Sequencing used immunoSEQ multiplex PCR; TCRdb keeps in-frame clones, though not all of them. This table has over 150,000 clones, roughly 80% appearing once. Germline V gene lookup returns CDR1 SGHAT and CDR2 FQNNGV. V was pared by 1 base and J by 7 bases, with 2 bases of the junction left unmatched. The CDR3 has 13 amino acids. The chain joins TRBV11-2 to TRBJ2-7; the match to TRBD2 covers 9 bases. The sample was PBMCs. This clonotype was obtained from a woman younger than 35 in good health and CMV-seronegative. This chain's CDR3 is CASSLVRGGEQYF. CDR3 bases: TGTGCCAGCAGCTTAGTGCGGGGGGGGGAGCAGTACTTC.